This T cell receptor (beta chain) was observed in a study of T cell responses to AZD1222 COVID-19 vaccine. The method was immunoSEQ multiplex PCR; TCRdb's version includes in-frame clones alone and lacks a portion of them. The sample carries some 150,000 clones, roughly 86% recorded once. The germline V gene has CDR1 KGHSH and CDR2 LQKENI. The V gene end was trimmed by 3 bases and the J gene end by 2 bases; junction bases not matched to a gene: 7. The CDR3 length is 15 residues. The receptor was isolated from an adult who received the AZD1222 COVID-19 vaccine. The chain combines TRBV18 with TRBJ2-7; the match to TRBD2 covers 7 bases. The source material was peripheral blood, sampled 28 days after the second AZD1222 dose. The CDR3 nucleotides read TGTGCCAGCTCACCCAAAGGGAGGGAAACCTACGAGCAGTACTTC. Translation gives CASSPKGRETYEQYF.